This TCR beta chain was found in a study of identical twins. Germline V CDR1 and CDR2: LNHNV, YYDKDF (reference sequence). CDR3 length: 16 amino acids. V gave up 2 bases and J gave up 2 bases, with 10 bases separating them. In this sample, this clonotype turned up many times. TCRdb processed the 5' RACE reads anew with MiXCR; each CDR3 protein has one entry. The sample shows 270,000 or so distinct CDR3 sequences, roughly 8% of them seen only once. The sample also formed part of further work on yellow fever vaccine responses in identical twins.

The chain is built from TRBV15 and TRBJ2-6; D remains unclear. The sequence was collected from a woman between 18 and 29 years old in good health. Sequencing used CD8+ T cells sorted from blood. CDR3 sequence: CATSRQHGTGANVLTF. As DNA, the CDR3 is TGTGCCACCAGCAGACAACACGGAACTGGGGCCAACGTCCTGACTTTC. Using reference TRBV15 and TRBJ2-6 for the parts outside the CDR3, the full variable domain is DAMVIQNPRYQVTQFGKPVTLSCSQTLNHNVMYWYQQKSSQAPKLLFHYYDKDFNNEADTPDNFQSRRPNTSFCFLDIRSPGLGDTAMYLCATSRQHGTGANVLTFGAGSRLTVL.